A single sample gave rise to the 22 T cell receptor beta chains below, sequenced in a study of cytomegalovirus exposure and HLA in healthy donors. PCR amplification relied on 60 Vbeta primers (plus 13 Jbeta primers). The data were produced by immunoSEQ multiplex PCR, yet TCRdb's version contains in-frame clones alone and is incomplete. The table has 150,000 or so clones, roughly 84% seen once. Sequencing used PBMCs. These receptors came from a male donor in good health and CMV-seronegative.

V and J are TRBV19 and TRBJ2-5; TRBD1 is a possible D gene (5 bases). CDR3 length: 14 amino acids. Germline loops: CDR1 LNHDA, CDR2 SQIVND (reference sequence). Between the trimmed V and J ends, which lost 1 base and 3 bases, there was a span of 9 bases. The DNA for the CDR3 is TGTGCCAGTAGTATAGGGTCCAGGGAAGAGACCCAGTACTTC. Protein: CASSIGSREETQYF.

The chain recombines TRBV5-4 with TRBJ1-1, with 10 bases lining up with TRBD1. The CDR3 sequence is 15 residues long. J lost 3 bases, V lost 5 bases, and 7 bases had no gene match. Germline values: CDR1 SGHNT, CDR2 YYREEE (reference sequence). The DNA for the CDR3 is TGTGCCAGCAGTTATACCGGGACAGGGGACACTGAAGCTTTCTTT. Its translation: CASSYTGTGDTEAFF. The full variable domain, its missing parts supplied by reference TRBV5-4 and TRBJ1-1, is ETGVTQSPTHLIKTRGQQVTLRCSSQSGHNTVSWYQQALGQGPQFIFQYYREEENGRGNFPPRFSGLQFPNYSSELNVNALELDDSALYLCASSYTGTGDTEAFFGQGTRLTVV.

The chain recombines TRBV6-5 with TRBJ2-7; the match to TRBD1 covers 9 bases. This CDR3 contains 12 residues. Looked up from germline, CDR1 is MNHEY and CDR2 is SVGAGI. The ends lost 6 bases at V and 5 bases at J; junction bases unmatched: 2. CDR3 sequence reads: CASRQGADEQYF. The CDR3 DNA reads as TGTGCCAGCAGACAGGGGGCTGACGAGCAGTACTTC.

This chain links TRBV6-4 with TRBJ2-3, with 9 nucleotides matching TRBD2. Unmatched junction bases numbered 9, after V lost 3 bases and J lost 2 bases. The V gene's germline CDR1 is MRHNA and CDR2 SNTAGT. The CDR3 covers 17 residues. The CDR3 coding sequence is TGTGCCAGCAGTGAATTCGGGGGACTAGCTCCCACAGATACGCAGTATTTT. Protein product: CASSEFGGLAPTDTQYF.

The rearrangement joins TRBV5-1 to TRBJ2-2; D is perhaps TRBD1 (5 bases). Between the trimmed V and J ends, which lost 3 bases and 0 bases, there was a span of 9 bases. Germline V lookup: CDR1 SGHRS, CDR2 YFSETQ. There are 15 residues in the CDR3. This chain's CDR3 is CASSSQVANTGELFF. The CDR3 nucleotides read TGCGCCAGCAGCTCACAGGTTGCGAACACCGGGGAGCTGTTTTTT.

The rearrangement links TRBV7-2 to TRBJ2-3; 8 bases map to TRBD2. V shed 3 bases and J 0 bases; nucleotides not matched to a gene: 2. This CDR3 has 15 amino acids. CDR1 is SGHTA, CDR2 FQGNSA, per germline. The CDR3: CASSFPSGSTDTQYF. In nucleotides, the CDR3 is TGTGCCAGCAGCTTTCCTAGCGGGAGCACAGATACGCAGTATTTT.

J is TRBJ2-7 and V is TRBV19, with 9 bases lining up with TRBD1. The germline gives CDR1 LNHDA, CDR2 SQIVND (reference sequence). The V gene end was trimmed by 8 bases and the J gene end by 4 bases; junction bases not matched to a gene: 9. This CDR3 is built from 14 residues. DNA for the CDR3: TGTGCCAGTGGGGCAGGGACAGGGTCGTACGAGCAGTACTTC. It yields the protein CASGAGTGSYEQYF.

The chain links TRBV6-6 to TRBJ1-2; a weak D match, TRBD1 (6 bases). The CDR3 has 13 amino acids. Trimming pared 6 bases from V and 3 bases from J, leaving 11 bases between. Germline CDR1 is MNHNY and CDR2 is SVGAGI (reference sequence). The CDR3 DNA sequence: TGTGCCAGCAGACCACAGGGAGACTATGGCTACACCTTC. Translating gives CASRPQGDYGYTF.

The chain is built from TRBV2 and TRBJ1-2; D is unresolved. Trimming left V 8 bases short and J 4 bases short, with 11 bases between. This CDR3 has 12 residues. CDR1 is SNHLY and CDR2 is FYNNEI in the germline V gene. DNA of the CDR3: TGTGCCAGCCGGGAGGTGGGCTATGGCTACACCTTC. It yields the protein CASREVGYGYTF.

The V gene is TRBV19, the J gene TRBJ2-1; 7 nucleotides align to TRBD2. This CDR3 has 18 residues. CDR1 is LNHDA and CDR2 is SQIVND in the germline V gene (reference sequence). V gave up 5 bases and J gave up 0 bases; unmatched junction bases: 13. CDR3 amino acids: CASSLKTLSGASYNEQFF. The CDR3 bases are TGTGCCAGTAGTCTAAAAACCCTAAGCGGGGCCTCCTACAATGAGCAGTTCTTC. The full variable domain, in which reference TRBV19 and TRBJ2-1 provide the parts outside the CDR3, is DGGITQSPKYLFRKEGQNVTLSCEQNLNHDAMYWYRQDPGQGLRLIYYSQIVNDFQKGDIAEGYSVSREKKESFPLTVTSAQKNPTAFYLCASSLKTLSGASYNEQFFGPGTRLTVL.

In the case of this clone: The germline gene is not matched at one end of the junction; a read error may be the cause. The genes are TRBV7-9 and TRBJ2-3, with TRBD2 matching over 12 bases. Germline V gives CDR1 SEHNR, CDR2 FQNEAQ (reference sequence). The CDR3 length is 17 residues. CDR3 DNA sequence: TGTTCCAGCAGCTTTCGACCTAGCGGGGGGGCGACAGATACGCAGTATTTT. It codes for CSSSFRPSGGATDTQYF.

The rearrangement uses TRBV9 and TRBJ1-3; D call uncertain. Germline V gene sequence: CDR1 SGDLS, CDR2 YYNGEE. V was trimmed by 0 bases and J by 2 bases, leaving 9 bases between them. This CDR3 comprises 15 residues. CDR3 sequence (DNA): TGTGCCAGCAGCGTAGGTACACTAGCTGGAAACACCATATATTTT. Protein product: CASSVGTLAGNTIYF. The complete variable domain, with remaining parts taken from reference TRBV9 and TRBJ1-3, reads DSGVTQTPKHLITATGQRVTLRCSPRSGDLSVYWYQQSLDQGLQFLIQYYNGEERAKGNILERFSAQQFPDLHSELNLSSLELGDSALYFCASSVGTLAGNTIYFGEGSWLTVV.

CDR3 DNA: TGCAGCGTTGATCCGGGGACGGGGGGTACGGGTCAGTTCTTC. Translating gives CSVDPGTGGTGQFF. V is TRBV29-1 and J is TRBJ2-1; 7 bases line up with TRBD2. V was pared by 3 bases and J by 13 bases, with 15 bases of the junction left unmatched. The length of the CDR3 is 14 residues. CDR1 and CDR2 (germline): SQVTM, ANQGSEA.

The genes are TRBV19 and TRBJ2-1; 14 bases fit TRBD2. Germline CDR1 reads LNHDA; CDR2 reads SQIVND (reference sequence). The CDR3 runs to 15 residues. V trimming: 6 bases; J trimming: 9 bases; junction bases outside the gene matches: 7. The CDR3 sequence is CASRLGTSGSIEQFF. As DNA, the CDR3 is TGTGCCAGTAGACTAGGGACTAGCGGGAGCATTGAGCAGTTCTTC.

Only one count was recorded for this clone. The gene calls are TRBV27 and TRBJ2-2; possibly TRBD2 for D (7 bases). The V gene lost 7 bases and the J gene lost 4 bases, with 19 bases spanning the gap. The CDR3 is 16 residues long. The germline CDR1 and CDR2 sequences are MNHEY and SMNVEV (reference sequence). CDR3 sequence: CASNSGGGGVTGELFF. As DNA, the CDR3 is TGTGCCAGCAACTCTGGAGGGGGAGGGGTCACCGGGGAGCTGTTTTTT.

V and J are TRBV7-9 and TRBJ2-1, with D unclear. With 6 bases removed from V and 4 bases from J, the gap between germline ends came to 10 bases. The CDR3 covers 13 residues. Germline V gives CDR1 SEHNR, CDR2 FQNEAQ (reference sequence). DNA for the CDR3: TGTGCCAGCAGTATTACGAGTTACAATGAGCAGTTCTTC. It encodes CASSITSYNEQFF.

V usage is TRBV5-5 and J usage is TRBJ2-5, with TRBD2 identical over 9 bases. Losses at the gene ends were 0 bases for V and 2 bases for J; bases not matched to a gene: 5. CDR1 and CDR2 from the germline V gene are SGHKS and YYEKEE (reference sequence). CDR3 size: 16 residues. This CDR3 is CASSLEASGAQETQYF. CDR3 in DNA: TGTGCCAGCAGCTTGGAGGCTAGCGGGGCACAAGAGACCCAGTACTTC.

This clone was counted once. CDR3 DNA: TGTGCCAGCAGCGTACAAGGAGGAAGCGGTGAAAAACTGTTTTTT. Protein: CASSVQGGSGEKLFF. The V call is TRBV9, the J call TRBJ1-4; D not resolved. Germline-derived CDR1 and CDR2 are SGDLS and YYNGEE. The CDR3 is made up of 15 amino acids. Trimming removed 1 base from V and 7 bases from J, with 14 bases in between.

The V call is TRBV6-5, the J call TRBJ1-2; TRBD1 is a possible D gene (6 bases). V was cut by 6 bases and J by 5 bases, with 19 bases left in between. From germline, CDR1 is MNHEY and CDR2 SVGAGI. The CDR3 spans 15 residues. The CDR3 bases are TGTGCCAGCAGAAAGGGGGGGCAATCTTGGTATGGCTACACCTTC. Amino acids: CASRKGGQSWYGYTF.

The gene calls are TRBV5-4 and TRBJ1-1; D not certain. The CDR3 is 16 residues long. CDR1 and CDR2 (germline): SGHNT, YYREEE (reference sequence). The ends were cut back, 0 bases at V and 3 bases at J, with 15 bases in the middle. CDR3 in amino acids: CASSLGGRIVDTEAFF. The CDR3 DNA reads TGTGCCAGCAGCTTGGGAGGGCGCATCGTCGACACTGAAGCTTTCTTT. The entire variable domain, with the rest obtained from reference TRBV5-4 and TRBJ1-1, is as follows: ETGVTQSPTHLIKTRGQQVTLRCSSQSGHNTVSWYQQALGQGPQFIFQYYREEENGRGNFPPRFSGLQFPNYSSELNVNALELDDSALYLCASSLGGRIVDTEAFFGQGTRLTVV.

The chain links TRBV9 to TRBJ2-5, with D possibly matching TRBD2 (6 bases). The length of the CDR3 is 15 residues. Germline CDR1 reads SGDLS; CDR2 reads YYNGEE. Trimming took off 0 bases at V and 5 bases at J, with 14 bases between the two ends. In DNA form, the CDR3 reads TGTGCCAGCAGCGTAGCTTCGGGACTTAGGGAGACCCAGTACTTC. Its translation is CASSVASGLRETQYF.

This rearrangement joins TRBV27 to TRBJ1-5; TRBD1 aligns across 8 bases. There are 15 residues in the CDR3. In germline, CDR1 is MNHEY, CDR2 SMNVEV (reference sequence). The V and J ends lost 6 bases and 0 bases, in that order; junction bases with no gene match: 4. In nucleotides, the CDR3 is TGTGCCAGCAGAACAGGGGGGTATAGCAATCAGCCCCAGCATTTT. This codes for CASRTGGYSNQPQHF.